This is a list of T cell receptor beta chains from one sample in a study of T cell responses to AZD1222 COVID-19 vaccine. Assay: immunoSEQ multiplex PCR; the TCRdb copy retains only in-frame clones and omits some. The table records approximately 100,000 clones, roughly nine tenths of them present only once. Sequences were derived from peripheral blood, sampled on day 0 of AZD1222 vaccination. These receptors were taken from an adult in good health. Both conserved end residues are part of each CDR3. The D gene is left open where the match is weak. Not every row has a clone size; where given, it reads once, few, many or a size class.

v_gene	j_gene	abundance	d_gene	CDR3nt	CDR3aa
TRBV5-1	TRBJ1-2	.	TRBD1	TGCGCCAGCAGCTCCCAAATGGGACAGGCAGACTATGGCTACACCTTC	CASSSQMGQADYGYTF
TRBV28	TRBJ2-7	.	.	TGTGCCAGCAGTTTATTCAGACAGCCCCGGGACTTC	CASSLFRQPRDF
TRBV5-5	TRBJ2-5	.	.	TGTGCCAGCAGCTCAGGAATACAGGAGCAAGAGACCCAGTACTTC	CASSSGIQEQETQYF
TRBV27	TRBJ1-4	few	.	TGTGCCAGCAGTTTTTCCCCAGGGTCGTTTAATGAAAAACTGTTTTTT	CASSFSPGSFNEKLFF
TRBV19	TRBJ1-1	few	.	TGTGCCAGTAGTTCGACATTAAACACTGAAGCTTTCTTT	CASSSTLNTEAFF
TRBV28	TRBJ2-5	.	TRBD1	TGTGCCAGCAGGACTACAGGGGGCCCCCAAGAGACCCAGTACTTC	CASRTTGGPQETQYF
TRBV11-2	TRBJ1-2	.	.	TGTGCCAGCAGCTTAGTGCGGCAGGATGGCTACACCTTC	CASSLVRQDGYTF
TRBV28	TRBJ1-4	.	.	TGTGCCAGCAGTGGAGGGCCCGATAATGAAAAACTGTTTTTT	CASSGGPDNEKLFF
TRBV7-2	TRBJ2-7	.	TRBD2	TGTGCCAGCAGCCTAGCGGGGGGGAGCTCCTACGAGCAGTACTTC	CASSLAGGSSYEQYF
TRBV19	TRBJ2-6	.	TRBD1	TGTGCCAGTAGTATCCAGGGGGCTGGGGCCAACGTCCTGACTTTC	CASSIQGAGANVLTF